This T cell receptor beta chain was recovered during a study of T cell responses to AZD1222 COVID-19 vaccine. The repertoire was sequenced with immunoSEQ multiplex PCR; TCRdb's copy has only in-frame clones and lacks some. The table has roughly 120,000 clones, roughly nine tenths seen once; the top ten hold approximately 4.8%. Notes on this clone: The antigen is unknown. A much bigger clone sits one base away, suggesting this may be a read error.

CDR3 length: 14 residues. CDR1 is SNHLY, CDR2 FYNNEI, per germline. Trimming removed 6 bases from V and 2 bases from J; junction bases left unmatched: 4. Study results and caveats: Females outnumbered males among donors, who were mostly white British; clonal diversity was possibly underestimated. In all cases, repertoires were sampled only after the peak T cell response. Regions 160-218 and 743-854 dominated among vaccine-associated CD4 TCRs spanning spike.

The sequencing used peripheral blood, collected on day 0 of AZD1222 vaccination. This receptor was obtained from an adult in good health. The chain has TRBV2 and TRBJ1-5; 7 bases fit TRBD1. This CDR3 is CASSLTGGNQPQHF. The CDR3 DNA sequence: TGTGCCAGCAGCTTAACAGGGGGCAATCAGCCCCAGCATTTT.